This T cell receptor (beta chain) was observed in a study of cytomegalovirus exposure and HLA in healthy donors. PCR primers comprised 60 Vbeta and 13 Jbeta primers. Produced via immunoSEQ multiplex PCR; TCRdb's table is partial and in-frame only. The sample consists of 150,000 to 200,000 clones, around 76% of them appearing once. CDR1 is SGHRS, CDR2 YFSETQ, per germline. Trimming cost V 0 bases and J 3 bases; bases outside gene matches: 5. CDR3 length: 16 residues. As for this clone: The antigen is not known.

Points from the study as a whole: Immune exposure data for these donors was limited to CMV serostatus.

The V and J genes are TRBV5-1 and TRBJ2-3; 9 bases match TRBD1. The sample comprised PBMCs. This receptor was taken from a middle-aged woman in good health and CMV-seronegative. The CDR3: CASSLGGTGYTDTQYF. The CDR3 DNA reads as TGCGCCAGCAGCTTGGGAGGGACAGGGTATACAGATACGCAGTATTTT.